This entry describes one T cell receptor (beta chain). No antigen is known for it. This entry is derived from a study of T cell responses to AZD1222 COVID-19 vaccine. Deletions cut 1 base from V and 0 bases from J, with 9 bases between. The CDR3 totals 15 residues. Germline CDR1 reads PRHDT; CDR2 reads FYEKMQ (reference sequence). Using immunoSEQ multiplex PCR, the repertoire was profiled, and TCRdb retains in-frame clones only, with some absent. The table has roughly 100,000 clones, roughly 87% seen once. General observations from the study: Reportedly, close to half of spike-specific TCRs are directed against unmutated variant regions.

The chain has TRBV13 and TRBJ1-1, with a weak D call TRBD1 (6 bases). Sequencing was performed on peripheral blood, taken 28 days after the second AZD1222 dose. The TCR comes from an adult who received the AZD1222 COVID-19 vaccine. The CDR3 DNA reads TGTGCCAGCAGCTTAGAGGGGGGGTTGAACACTGAAGCTTTCTTT. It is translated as CASSLEGGLNTEAFF.